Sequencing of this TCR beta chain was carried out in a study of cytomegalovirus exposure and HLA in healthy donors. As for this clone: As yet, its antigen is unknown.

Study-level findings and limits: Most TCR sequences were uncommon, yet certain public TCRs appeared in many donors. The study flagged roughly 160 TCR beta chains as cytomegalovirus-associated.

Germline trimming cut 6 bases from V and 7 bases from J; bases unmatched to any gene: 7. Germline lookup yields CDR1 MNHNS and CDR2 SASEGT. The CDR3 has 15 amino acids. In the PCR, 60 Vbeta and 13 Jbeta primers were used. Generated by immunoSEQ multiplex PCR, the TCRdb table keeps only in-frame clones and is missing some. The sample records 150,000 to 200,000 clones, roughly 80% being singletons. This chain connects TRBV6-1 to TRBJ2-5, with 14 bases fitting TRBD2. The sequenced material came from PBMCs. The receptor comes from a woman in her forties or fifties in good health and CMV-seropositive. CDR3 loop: CASRDGTSGGSTQYF. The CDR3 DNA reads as TGTGCCAGCAGGGATGGGACTAGCGGGGGTTCGACCCAGTACTTC.